This T cell receptor (beta chain) is drawn from a study of cytomegalovirus exposure and HLA in healthy donors. Regarding donors, all were healthy bone marrow donors. This clone showed up just once. No antigen is known for it. Germline-derived CDR1 and CDR2 are SGDLS and YYNGEE. The trim removed 0 bases at V and 1 base at J, leaving 2 bases unmatched. The CDR3 sequence is 15 residues long. Vbeta (60) and Jbeta (13) primers were used in the PCR. The data were produced by immunoSEQ multiplex PCR, yet TCRdb's version contains in-frame clones alone and is incomplete. The sample lists over 45,000 clones, approximately 85% seen once, with approximately 2.3% in the top ten. Study results and caveats: Presence/absence analyses rested on an assumption that sequencing depth was roughly uniform across donors. With DRB1 most and HLA-C fewest, TCR association rates differed between HLA loci in a later analysis.

Source material: PBMCs. The rearrangement uses TRBV9 and TRBJ2-5; 8 bases are a match to TRBD2. The receptor comes from a boy aged 5-17 years in good health and CMV-seropositive. CDR3 bases: TGTGCCAGCAGCGTAGCGGGGGGGCCCCAAGAGACCCAGTACTTC. Encoded protein: CASSVAGGPQETQYF.